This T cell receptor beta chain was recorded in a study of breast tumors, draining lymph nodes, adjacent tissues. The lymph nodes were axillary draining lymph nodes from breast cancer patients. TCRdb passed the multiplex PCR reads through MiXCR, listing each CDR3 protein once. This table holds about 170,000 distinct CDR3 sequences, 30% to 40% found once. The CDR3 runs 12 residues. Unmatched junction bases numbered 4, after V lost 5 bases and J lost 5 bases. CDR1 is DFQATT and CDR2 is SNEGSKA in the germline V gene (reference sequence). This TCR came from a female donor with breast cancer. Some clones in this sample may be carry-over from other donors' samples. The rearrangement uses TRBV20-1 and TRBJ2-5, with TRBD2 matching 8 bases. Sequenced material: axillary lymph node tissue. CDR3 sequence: CSAPGTRETQYF. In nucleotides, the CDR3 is TGCAGTGCTCCCGGGACTAGGGAGACCCAGTACTTC.